This TCR beta chain was documented in a study of Graves' ophthalmopathy and Graves' hyperthyroidism. Study-level results: Most thyroid clonotypes with frequency above 0.001 were detected in blood too.

As for this clonotype: What it binds is not known. This sequence may be a read error, since a much larger clone differs from it by one base.

A follow-up of 18 months without ophthalmopathy meant that hyperthyroidism was stable. Amplified TCR beta CDR3 regions were obtained using RNA transcripts as template. HTBI-primed first-round RT-PCR preceded second-round multiplex PCR. TCRdb re-called the multiplex PCR reads with MiXCR, one entry per CDR3 protein. The table has about 39,000 distinct CDR3 sequences, around half seen once. Germline CDR1 and CDR2: GTSNPN and SVGIG (reference sequence). The CDR3 loop spans 12 amino acids. The sequence derives from an adult woman with stable Graves' hyperthyroidism. The sample consisted of peripheral blood. The J gene is TRBJ1-1, the V gene TRBV30; weak D call: TRBD1 (6 bases). The CDR3 DNA reads as TGTGCCGGTTCGATGGGACACACTGAAGCTATCTTT. This sequence encodes CAGSMGHTEAIF.